The clone carrying this T cell receptor (beta chain) is classed as medium-sized (0.01 to 0.1%). Its antigen is undetermined. This sample stems from a study of Tregs in tolerant kidney transplant recipients. Looking at the study overall: CD4+CD25+CD127- cells came from approximately three-day belatacept mixed lymphocyte reactions, some with roughly five-day graft donor restimulation.

Germline V lookup: CDR1 SGHNT, CDR2 YYREEE (reference sequence). Unmatched junction bases numbered 6, after V lost 3 bases and J lost 0 bases. CDR3 length: 16 amino acids. Only in-frame clones appear in the TCRdb table, and some are missing; sequencing was by immunoSEQ multiplex PCR. This table has about 19,000 clones, around three fifths appearing once. General observations from the study: The small number of patients limits these findings pending further validation. Expanding Tregs on activated donor B cells appeared to best identify donor-specific TCRbeta clones.

The gene calls are TRBV5-4 and TRBJ1-2, with TRBD1 matching over 9 bases. Sequencing was performed on Tregs from blood cultured with allogeneic cells. The clonotype comes from a human donor in good health. The CDR3 nucleotides read TGTGCCAGCAGCTCTCCCGGGACAGGGACTAACTATGGCTACACCTTC. Translated: CASSSPGTGTNYGYTF.